These 27 T cell receptor beta chains were all obtained from the same sample, sequenced in a study of Ad26.COV2.S vaccination and SARS-CoV-2 variants. Stated treatment: roughly 18 received Ad26.COV2.S at low or high dose, single or two shots; 5 received placebo; per-sample allocation not given. After the first vaccine or placebo injection, samples were drawn on day 63. This table comes from immunoSEQ multiplex PCR, and its TCRdb copy is limited to in-frame clones, with some not included. Among roughly 300,000 clones listed, about 85% were seen once. Here the sequenced sample was peripheral blood, taken in a trial of Ad26.COV2.S vaccine versus placebo. The source of these receptors is a person between 18 and 65 years old who received the Ad26.COV2.S COVID-19 vaccine or a placebo.

The chain links TRBV5-1 to TRBJ2-1; 9 positions match TRBD1. Germline CDR1 and CDR2: SGHRS and YFSETQ. CDR3 length: 16 residues. J gave up 6 bases and V 7 bases, and 14 bases lay outside the gene matches. The DNA of the CDR3 is TGCGCCAGCGGAAAAACAGGGGGCCTGGTCTCCAATGAGCAGTTCTTC. Amino acids: CASGKTGGLVSNEQFF.

V is TRBV12-3 or TRBV12-4 and J is TRBJ2-7; D perhaps matches TRBD1 (6 bases). V dropped 5 bases and J dropped 6 bases, with 11 bases sitting between them. The CDR3 has 12 amino acids. The CDR3 DNA sequence: TGTGCCAGCAGTGAGGGGGTAGGCGAGCAGTACTTC. Translation: CASSEGVGEQYF.

The chain has TRBV15 and TRBJ2-2, with D unclear. Germline V gives CDR1 LNHNV, CDR2 YYDKDF (reference sequence). Trimming took off 5 bases at V and 4 bases at J, with 11 bases between the two ends. The CDR3 is made up of 14 amino acids. CDR3 loop: CATSGPAITGELFF. As DNA, the CDR3 is TGTGCCACCAGCGGTCCCGCGATCACCGGGGAGCTGTTTTTT.

The chain links TRBV19 to TRBJ1-4; D may be TRBD1 (6 bases). Looked up from germline, CDR1 is LNHDA and CDR2 is SQIVND (reference sequence). This CDR3 is 15 amino acids long. The CDR3 nucleotides read TGTGTTCCTACCCCCAACAGGGCTAAATGTGAAAAACTGTTTTTT. The encoded protein is CVPTPNRAKCEKLFF.

The rearrangement joins TRBV6-4 to TRBJ2-1; TRBD2 might be the D (5 bases). The CDR3 has 13 amino acids. Germline lookup yields CDR1 MRHNA and CDR2 SNTAGT. Trimming pared 5 bases from V and 6 bases from J, leaving 11 bases between. Written as DNA, the CDR3 is TGTGCCAGCAGTAAGGACTGGGGCAATGAGCAGTTCTTC. Translation gives CASSKDWGNEQFF.

This clone has only one observation. The J gene is TRBJ2-7, the V gene TRBV6-6; 7 bases match TRBD1. The germline CDR1 and CDR2 sequences are MNHNY and SVGAGI (reference sequence). J was trimmed by 2 bases and V by 6 bases; bases with no gene match: 10. The CDR3 extends over 15 amino acids. CDR3 nucleotide sequence: TGTGCCAGCAGCCACCCGGGACAGCAAACCTACGAGCAGTACTTC. Its protein product is CASSHPGQQTYEQYF.

J is TRBJ1-5 and V is TRBV7-2; D possibly corresponds to TRBD1 (5 bases). Trimming removed 1 base from V and 2 bases from J, with 12 bases in between. CDR3 size: 16 residues. Per the germline V gene, CDR1 is SGHTA and CDR2 is FQGNSA. The CDR3 DNA sequence: TGTGCCAGCAGCTTAGAAGGGCAGGGCGGCAATCAGCCCCAGCATTTT. Translated, it gives CASSLEGQGGNQPQHF.

The V and J genes are TRBV2 and TRBJ1-1; maybe TRBD1 (6 bases). The CDR3 covers 15 residues. Trimming removed 2 bases from V and 0 bases from J, with 10 bases in between. Per the germline V gene, CDR1 is SNHLY and CDR2 is FYNNEI. The CDR3 nucleotides read TGTGCCAGCAGTGAACAGGGGATGATGAACACTGAAGCTTTCTTT. Its protein is CASSEQGMMNTEAFF.

This sequence joins TRBV19 and TRBJ1-1; 8 bases line up with TRBD1. The CDR3 is made up of 13 amino acids. Germline V gene data show CDR1 as LNHDA and CDR2 as SQIVND (reference sequence). J was trimmed by 3 bases and V by 9 bases; bases with no gene match: 6. CDR3 in amino acids: CASCAGGHTEAFF. CDR3 DNA sequence: TGTGCCAGCTGCGCAGGGGGCCACACTGAAGCTTTCTTT.

This chain connects TRBV6-1 to TRBJ2-7; the D is unclear. V lost 0 bases, J lost 6 bases, and 12 bases lay in between. Looked up from germline, CDR1 is MNHNS and CDR2 is SASEGT. This CDR3 contains 14 residues. CDR3 region: CASSEALKWGEQYF. For the CDR3, the DNA is TGTGCCAGCAGTGAAGCATTGAAGTGGGGCGAGCAGTACTTC.

This clone was detected a few times. This chain uses TRBV5-1 with TRBJ1-6; D may be TRBD1 (6 bases). CDR3 length equals 15 residues. The V end was cut by 3 bases, the J end by 3 bases, with 10 bases between. Germline V CDR1 and CDR2: SGHRS, YFSETQ. The CDR3 DNA reads TGCGCCAGCAGCTACAACAGGGACTATAATTCACCCCTCCACTTT. It specifies CASSYNRDYNSPLHF.

This clone was observed a single time. The V call is TRBV4-3, the J call TRBJ1-2; D is possibly TRBD1 (6 bases). CDR1 LGHNA and CDR2 YSLEER come from the germline V gene. Trimming shortened V by 0 bases and J by 2 bases, and 13 bases separated the two germline ends. The CDR3 is 16 amino acids. The CDR3 bases are TGCGCCAGCAGCCAAGATAGGGGACATACGAACTATGGCTACACCTTC. This sequence encodes CASSQDRGHTNYGYTF.

This clone was recorded once. This rearrangement joins TRBV6-2 or TRBV6-3 to TRBJ2-7, with a weak D call TRBD2 (6 bases). The CDR3 is 16 residues long. The germline V and J ends were trimmed by 0 bases and 2 bases, with 14 bases remaining between them. Germline CDR1 reads MNHEY; CDR2 reads SVGEGT. The DNA for the CDR3 is TGTGCCAGCAGTTACTCGGAGGGAAGGGGTCCCTACGAGCAGTACTTC. This translates into CASSYSEGRGPYEQYF.

V is TRBV4-2 and J is TRBJ2-1; TRBD1 matches 12 bases. Germline assignment: CDR1 LGHNA and CDR2 YNFKEQ. CDR3 length: 17 residues. Trimming removed 0 bases from V and 6 bases from J; junction bases left unmatched: 6. CDR3 loop: CASSQDRRDRGLNEQFF. CDR3 nucleotide sequence: TGTGCCAGCAGCCAAGATCGCAGGGACAGGGGGCTCAATGAGCAGTTCTTC.

CDR3: CASNTQGGDTQYF. The CDR3, as DNA: TGTGCCAGCAACACTCAAGGGGGGGATACGCAGTATTTT. J is TRBJ2-3 and V is TRBV4-2; D could derive from TRBD1 or TRBD2 (6 bases each). From germline, CDR1 is LGHNA and CDR2 YNFKEQ. The CDR3 is 13 residues long. V was clipped by 7 bases and J by 6 bases, with 14 bases between them.

This chain uses TRBV10-3 with TRBJ1-3; 8 positions agree with TRBD1. Germline assignment: CDR1 ENHRY and CDR2 SYGVKD. This CDR3 has 17 amino acids. The V and J ends lost 3 bases and 0 bases, in that order; junction bases with no gene match: 7. The CDR3 bases are TGTGCCATCAGTGACACCAAACAGGGGGACTCTGGAAACACCATATATTTT. This translates into CAISDTKQGDSGNTIYF.

V is TRBV6-5 and J is TRBJ2-7, with 9 bases lining up with TRBD1. CDR1 and CDR2 from the germline V gene are MNHEY and SVGAGI. This CDR3 has 15 residues. The V and J ends lost 7 bases and 0 bases, in that order; junction bases with no gene match: 7. The CDR3 DNA sequence: TGTGCCAGCACCCCCGGGACAGGGAACTCCTACGAGCAGTACTTC. Its translation is CASTPGTGNSYEQYF.

The chain recombines TRBV7-9 with TRBJ1-1; no firm D call. The CDR3 totals 11 residues. The germline V gene has CDR1 SEHNR and CDR2 FQNEAQ (reference sequence). Trimming took off 4 bases at V and 6 bases at J, with 6 bases between the two ends. CDR3 DNA sequence: TGTGCCAGCAGCTACGAGGCTGAAGCTTTCTTT. It codes for CASSYEAEAFF.

The V gene is TRBV4-3, the J gene TRBJ2-2; D uncertain. The CDR3 totals 15 residues. Per the germline V gene, CDR1 is LGHNA and CDR2 is YSLEER. The V end lost 0 bases, the J end lost 2 bases, and 7 bases lay between the germline ends. This CDR3 is CASSQDHPNTGELFF. The CDR3, as DNA: TGCGCCAGCAGCCAAGATCATCCAAACACCGGGGAGCTGTTTTTT.

The chain is built from TRBV7-2 and TRBJ2-5; TRBD2 might be the D (5 bases). Germline CDR1 and CDR2: SGHTA and FQGNSA. The V and J ends lost 1 base and 4 bases respectively, with 10 bases between them. The CDR3 contains 14 residues. CDR3: CASSLVLAPETQYF. In nucleotides, the CDR3 is TGTGCCAGCAGCTTAGTTCTAGCCCCAGAGACCCAGTACTTC.

In this sample, this clone turned up once. This chain joins TRBV28 and TRBJ2-3; 7 bases align to TRBD2. Germline-derived CDR1 and CDR2 are MDHEN and SYDVKM. V lost 6 bases to trimming and J lost 4 bases; unmatched junction nucleotides: 7. The CDR3 covers 14 residues. CDR3 region: CASSQGAGADTQYF. The CDR3 coding sequence is TGTGCCAGCAGCCAAGGGGCGGGAGCAGATACGCAGTATTTT.

The rearrangement uses TRBV3-1 (or the pseudogene TRBV3-2) and TRBJ2-7; D unclear. Per the germline V gene, CDR1 is LGHDT and CDR2 is YNNKEL (reference sequence). The CDR3 spans 13 residues. V was shortened by 0 bases and J by 1 base, with 4 bases between the two germline ends. CDR3 amino acids: CASSQDRSYEQYF. The CDR3 DNA is TGTGCCAGCAGCCAAGATCGGTCCTACGAGCAGTACTTC.

CDR3 nucleotide sequence: TGTGCCAGCAGCCCCTTAGCGGGGGGCCCCCAGACCCAGTACTTC. Amino acids: CASSPLAGGPQTQYF. This chain connects TRBV6-2 or TRBV6-3 to TRBJ2-5; 10 bases agree with TRBD2. The CDR3 covers 15 residues. Trimming at V came to 6 bases and at J to 6 bases, leaving 10 bases not matched to a gene. CDR1 is MNHEY, CDR2 SVGEGT, per germline.

This chain uses TRBV28 with TRBJ2-2; 8 bases are shared with TRBD1. The V segment lost 6 bases and the J segment 5 bases; nucleotides outside the gene matches: 11. The germline V gene encodes CDR1 MDHEN and CDR2 SYDVKM. The CDR3 spans 16 residues. CDR3 coding DNA: TGTGCCAGCAGCCCTGGACAGGGTATAAGGACCGGGGAGCTGTTTTTT. This codes for CASSPGQGIRTGELFF.

V is TRBV11-2 and J is TRBJ2-7; 7 positions agree with TRBD2. The CDR3 is 16 amino acids. The germline V gene encodes CDR1 SGHAT and CDR2 FQNNGV. Trimming cost V 5 bases and J 3 bases; bases outside gene matches: 13. CDR3 in amino acids: CASSPPSGIGIYEQYF. As DNA, the CDR3 is TGTGCCAGCAGCCCCCCGAGCGGGATAGGGATCTACGAGCAGTACTTC.

The rearrangement links TRBV28 to TRBJ1-5; D not resolved. CDR1 and CDR2 from the germline V gene are MDHEN and SYDVKM. The CDR3 runs to 15 residues. Trimming stripped 5 bases from V and 7 bases from J, with 18 bases between. The CDR3 reads CASSPPLGVSQPQHF. CDR3 in DNA: TGTGCCAGCAGTCCCCCCCTAGGAGTATCGCAGCCCCAGCATTTT.

The genes are TRBV7-6 and TRBJ1-3; D call uncertain. V was pared by 0 bases and J by 1 base, with 7 bases between. This CDR3 is 15 amino acids long. Germline V gene sequence: CDR1 SGHVS, CDR2 FNYEAQ. CDR3: CASSLAALSGNTIYF. DNA of the CDR3: TGTGCCAGCAGCTTAGCGGCGTTATCTGGAAACACCATATATTTT.